Below are 26 T cell receptor beta chains sequenced from a single sample in a study of T cell responses to AZD1222 COVID-19 vaccine. Some clones are missing from TCRdb's copy, which holds only in-frame ones; the method was immunoSEQ multiplex PCR. This table holds 130,000 to 150,000 clones, about 86% found once. This specimen consisted of peripheral blood, obtained 28 days after the second AZD1222 dose. Source of these receptors: an adult who received the AZD1222 COVID-19 vaccine.

This chain uses TRBV6-6 with TRBJ2-7; D unclear. The V end was cut by 3 bases, the J end by 2 bases, with 11 bases between. Germline CDR1 and CDR2: MNHNY and SVGAGI (reference sequence). The CDR3 spans 14 residues. CDR3 DNA: TGTGCCAGCAGTTATCCAGGTCGGGCCTACGAGCAGTACTTC. Translation gives CASSYPGRAYEQYF.

This chain links TRBV9 with TRBJ1-2; D gene ambiguous. Germline lookup yields CDR1 SGDLS and CDR2 YYNGEE. CDR3 size: 14 residues. Deletions cut 4 bases from V and 2 bases from J, with 12 bases between. CDR3 amino acids: CASSIQGQNYGYTF. The CDR3 DNA reads as TGTGCCAGCAGCATCCAAGGCCAAAACTATGGCTACACCTTC.

The chain carries TRBV30 and TRBJ2-1; D gene ambiguous. Trimming shortened V by 0 bases and J by 5 bases, and 8 bases separated the two germline ends. Germline V CDR1 and CDR2: GTSNPN, SVGIG (reference sequence). This CDR3 comprises 13 residues. CDR3 coding DNA: TGTGCCTGGAGTGTAGGTGGAGACAATGAGCAGTTCTTC. It specifies CAWSVGGDNEQFF.

The chain combines TRBV14 with TRBJ2-3; D is unclear. The germline CDR1 and CDR2 sequences are SGHDN and FVKESK. V dropped 1 base and J dropped 2 bases, with 10 bases sitting between them. This CDR3 comprises 15 residues. The DNA for the CDR3 is TGTGCCAGCAGCCAAGCTCCCATTTCCACAGATACGCAGTATTTT. Translated: CASSQAPISTDTQYF.

The CDR3, as DNA: TGTGCCAGCAGCGAAGCAGACTACTTAGATACGCAGTATTTT. It translates to CASSEADYLDTQYF. This chain uses TRBV5-4 with TRBJ2-3, with D tentatively TRBD2 (5 bases). Between the trimmed V and J ends, which lost 4 bases and 5 bases, there was a span of 14 bases. CDR1 and CDR2 from the germline V gene are SGHNT and YYREEE (reference sequence). The CDR3 totals 14 residues.

The chain combines TRBV5-1 with TRBJ2-3; either TRBD1 or TRBD2 may fit D (6 bases each). CDR3 length: 17 residues. Germline-derived CDR1 and CDR2 are SGHRS and YFSETQ. V was pared by 7 bases and J by 4 bases, with 25 bases between. CDR3 region: CASQPITGADGADTQYF. The DNA for the CDR3 is TGCGCCAGCCAACCTATTACGGGGGCCGACGGAGCAGATACGCAGTATTTT.

The chain combines TRBV28 with TRBJ1-1; D not certain. There are 13 residues in the CDR3. The V and J ends lost 4 bases and 0 bases respectively, with 6 bases between them. Germline CDR1 is MDHEN and CDR2 is SYDVKM. Written as DNA, the CDR3 is TGTGCCAGCAGTTCTGGAATGAACACTGAAGCTTTCTTT. Translation gives CASSSGMNTEAFF.

The CDR3 coding sequence is TGTGCCAGCCACTCGACAGGAGATACGCAGTATTTT. Translating gives CASHSTGDTQYF. The chain joins TRBV5-6 to TRBJ2-3; TRBD1 is a possible D gene (6 bases). This CDR3 comprises 12 residues. With 7 bases removed from V and 5 bases from J, the gap between germline ends came to 11 bases. Germline lookup yields CDR1 SGHDT and CDR2 YYEEEE.

This chain connects TRBV6-5 to TRBJ2-2; D is unclear. The CDR3 is made up of 14 amino acids. Trimming pared 7 bases from V and 4 bases from J, leaving 13 bases between. Germline CDR1 reads MNHEY; CDR2 reads SVGAGI. The CDR3 sequence: CASTPNPVTGELFF. CDR3 DNA: TGTGCCAGCACCCCCAACCCGGTCACCGGGGAGCTGTTTTTT.

This clone has only one observation. The chain employs TRBV27 and TRBJ2-1; tentative D call: TRBD2 (6 bases). Germline CDR1 MNHEY, CDR2 SMNVEV (reference sequence). Between the trimmed V and J ends, which lost 0 bases and 10 bases, there was a span of 10 bases. This CDR3 region has 13 residues. The CDR3 nucleotides are TGTGCCAGCAGTTTATCCCCGACTAGGGAGCAGTTCTTC. This codes for CASSLSPTREQFF.

J is TRBJ2-3 and V is TRBV3-1 (or the pseudogene TRBV3-2); TRBD2 matches at 13 bases. This CDR3 contains 18 residues. Germline lookup yields CDR1 LGHDT and CDR2 YNNKEL (reference sequence). The ends lost 4 bases at V and 2 bases at J; junction bases unmatched: 9. The CDR3 sequence: CASSRILAGGGHTDTQYF. CDR3 bases: TGTGCCAGCAGCCGCATACTAGCGGGAGGGGGTCACACAGATACGCAGTATTTT.

In this sample, this clone turned up once. The missing conserved phenylalanine or tryptophan at the end of this CDR3 makes a read error likely. The V call is TRBV9, the J call TRBJ1-2; D not resolved. The V end lost 4 bases, the J end lost 7 bases, and 14 bases lay between the germline ends. Germline V gives CDR1 SGDLS, CDR2 YYNGEE. The CDR3 sequence is 13 residues long. In DNA, the CDR3 is TGTGCCAGCAGCCCTACTCGGACGAGTGGCTACACCCTC. Amino acid sequence: CASSPTRTSGYTL.

This chain joins TRBV21-1 and TRBJ2-7; TRBD1 is taken as the D call from the table, unchecked against the DNA. TRBV21-1 constitutes a pseudogene. The CDR3 loop spans 14 amino acids. The CDR3 coding sequence is TGTGCCAGCAGCAATCTGGACACCTCCTACGAGCAGTACTTC. Translating it yields CASSNLDTSYEQYF.

This clone was seen more than once but under ten times. The chain uses TRBV23-1 and TRBJ1-1; the D is unclear. TRBV23-1 is designated an ORF whose function remains uncertain. The CDR3 covers 13 residues. The ends were cut back, 2 bases at V and 1 base at J, with 5 bases in the middle. The CDR3 DNA sequence: TGCGCCAGCAGTCAAGGGAGGAACACTGAAGCTTTCTTT. It codes for CASSQGRNTEAFF.

In regard to this clone: The junction shows a germline mismatch at one end, possibly a read error. This chain joins TRBV7-9 and TRBJ1-1; D uncertain. This CDR3 is 11 amino acids long. Germline CDR1 SEHNR, CDR2 FQNEAQ (reference sequence). The CDR3 DNA follows: TGTGCCAGCAGCTTAAGCGGGCCAGCTTACTTT. It specifies CASSLSGPAYF.

The V gene is TRBV12-3 or TRBV12-4, the J gene TRBJ1-2; D gene uncertain. The CDR3 length is 13 residues. V shed 7 bases and J shed 6 bases, with 15 bases lying between them. CDR3 in amino acids: CASTTRRYNGYTF. In nucleotides, the CDR3 is TGTGCCAGCACCACCCGTCGGTATAATGGCTACACCTTC.

The chain couples TRBV10-3 to TRBJ1-5; the D gene is possibly TRBD1 (6 bases). Looked up from germline, CDR1 is ENHRY and CDR2 is SYGVKD. The CDR3 length is 16 residues. Trimming took 2 bases from V and 2 from J, leaving 13 bases between them. CDR3 sequence reads: CAISEVQGFGNQPQHF. As DNA, the CDR3 is TGTGCCATCAGTGAGGTACAGGGTTTTGGCAATCAGCCCCAGCATTTT.

The V call is TRBV7-9, the J call TRBJ2-4; D is ambiguous. The CDR3 sequence is 15 residues long. V was pared by 4 bases and J by 4 bases, with 14 bases between. Germline V gene lookup returns CDR1 SEHNR and CDR2 FQNEAQ (reference sequence). This CDR3 is CASSSRVEGKNIQYF. The CDR3 DNA reads as TGTGCCAGCAGCTCCCGAGTGGAAGGGAAAAACATTCAGTACTTC.

The V and J genes are TRBV9 and TRBJ1-6; 8 nucleotides match TRBD1. The CDR3 runs to 15 residues. Per germline, CDR1 SGDLS and CDR2 YYNGEE. Trimming cost V 2 bases and J 9 bases; bases outside gene matches: 7. For the CDR3, the DNA is TGTGCCAGCAGCGTTTACCGGGACAGGATTTCACCCCTCCACTTT. This sequence encodes CASSVYRDRISPLHF.

CDR3 in amino acids: CASSSGPFRAFF. In DNA, the CDR3 is TGTGCCAGCAGCTCCGGGCCATTTCGAGCTTTCTTT. The chain links TRBV7-9 to TRBJ1-1; D is unresolved. In germline, CDR1 is SEHNR, CDR2 FQNEAQ (reference sequence). V was cut by 4 bases and J by 10 bases, with 13 bases left in between. The CDR3 consists of 12 residues.

The J gene is TRBJ2-7, the V gene TRBV3-1 (or the pseudogene TRBV3-2); the match to TRBD1 covers 8 bases. The CDR3 is 14 residues long. V lost 2 bases and J lost 6; bases outside the gene matches: 6. Per germline, CDR1 LGHDT and CDR2 YNNKEL (reference sequence). The CDR3 nucleotides are TGTGCCAGCAGCCAAATAGGACAGGGAAGCGAGCAGTACTTC. Protein: CASSQIGQGSEQYF.

The chain is built from TRBV25-1 and TRBJ1-2; perhaps TRBD1 as D (5 bases). The CDR3 contains 14 residues. Germline V lookup: CDR1 MGHDK, CDR2 SYGVNS. Trimming took off 1 base at V and 7 bases at J, with 13 bases between the two ends. The CDR3 here is CASSEWAGGGGYTF. The CDR3 bases are TGTGCCAGCAGTGAATGGGCAGGCGGGGGTGGCTACACCTTC.

The chain recombines TRBV28 with TRBJ2-5; D unresolved. There are 13 residues in the CDR3. Germline CDR1 is MDHEN and CDR2 is SYDVKM. V was pared by 5 bases and J by 2 bases, with 9 bases between. The CDR3 region is CASSPPVQETQYF. The DNA for the CDR3 is TGTGCCAGCAGTCCGCCGGTTCAAGAGACCCAGTACTTC.

The chain has TRBV6-6 and TRBJ1-5; D may be TRBD1 (5 bases). The V end was cut by 0 bases, the J end by 3 bases, with 12 bases between. This CDR3 is built from 16 residues. The V gene's germline CDR1 is MNHNY and CDR2 SVGAGI (reference sequence). The CDR3 region has the DNA TGTGCCAGCAGTTACTCAGGCGGCAGGGACAATCAGCCCCAGCATTTT. It is translated as CASSYSGGRDNQPQHF.

The V call is TRBV28, the J call TRBJ1-2, with 7 nucleotides matching TRBD1. V was clipped by 4 bases and J by 8 bases; unmatched bases: 10. Germline-derived CDR1 and CDR2 are MDHEN and SYDVKM. This CDR3 region has 14 residues. CDR3 sequence reads: CASSSRTGGGGYTF. CDR3 sequence (DNA): TGTGCCAGCAGTTCGCGGACAGGTGGCGGGGGCTACACCTTC.

V is TRBV11-2 and J is TRBJ2-7, with D possibly being TRBD2 (7 bases). CDR3 size: 15 residues. Germline values: CDR1 SGHAT, CDR2 FQNNGV. Deletions cut 1 base from V and 1 base from J, with 11 bases between. The CDR3 here is CASSLGGGESYEQYF. The CDR3 DNA reads TGTGCCAGCAGCTTAGGAGGGGGGGAATCCTACGAGCAGTACTTC.